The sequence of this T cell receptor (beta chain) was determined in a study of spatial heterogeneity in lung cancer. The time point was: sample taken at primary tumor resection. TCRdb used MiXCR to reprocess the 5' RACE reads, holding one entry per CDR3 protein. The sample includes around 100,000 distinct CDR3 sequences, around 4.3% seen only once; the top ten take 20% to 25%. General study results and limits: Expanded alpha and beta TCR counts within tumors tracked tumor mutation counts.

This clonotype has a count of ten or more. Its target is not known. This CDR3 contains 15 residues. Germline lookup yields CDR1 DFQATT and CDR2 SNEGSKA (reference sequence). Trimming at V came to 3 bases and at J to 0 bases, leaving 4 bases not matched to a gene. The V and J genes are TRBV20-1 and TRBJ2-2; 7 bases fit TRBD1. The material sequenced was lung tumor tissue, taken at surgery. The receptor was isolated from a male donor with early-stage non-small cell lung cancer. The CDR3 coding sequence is TGCAGTGCTAGTTGGACAGGACCGAACACCGGGGAGCTGTTTTTT. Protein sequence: CSASWTGPNTGELFF.